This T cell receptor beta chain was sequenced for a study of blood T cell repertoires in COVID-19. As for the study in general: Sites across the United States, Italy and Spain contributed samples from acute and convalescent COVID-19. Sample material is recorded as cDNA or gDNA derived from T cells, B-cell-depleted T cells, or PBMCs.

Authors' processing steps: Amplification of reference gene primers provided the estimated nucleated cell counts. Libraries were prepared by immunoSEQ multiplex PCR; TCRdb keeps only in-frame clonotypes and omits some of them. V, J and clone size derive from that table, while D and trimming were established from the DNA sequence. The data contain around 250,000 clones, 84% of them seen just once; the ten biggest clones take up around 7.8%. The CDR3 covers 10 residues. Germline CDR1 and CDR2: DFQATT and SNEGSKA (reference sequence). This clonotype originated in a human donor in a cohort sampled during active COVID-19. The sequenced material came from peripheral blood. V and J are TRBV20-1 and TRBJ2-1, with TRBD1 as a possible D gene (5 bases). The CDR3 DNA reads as TGCGGGGCTGGTCGGGTTGAGCAGTTCTTC. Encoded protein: CGAGRVEQFF.